This T cell receptor (beta chain) comes out of a study of vaccination and CD4 T cells after COVID-19. Study-wide background: Typically, post-vaccine samples were obtained a median approximately 70 days after dose two, within a range of 14 to 241. Some control cultures received a CEFX pool, which served as the positive control. Others received an HIV-1 Nef pool or no peptide.

V lost 3 bases and J 2 bases, leaving 10 bases between the germline ends. The CDR3 loop spans 13 amino acids. In germline, CDR1 is DFQATT, CDR2 SNEGSKA (reference sequence). The study sequenced cultured CD4+ T cell DNA using the Oncomine TCR Beta short-read assay. TCRdb re-called the PCR reads through MiXCR, storing one row per CDR3 protein. The sample lists tens of thousands of distinct CDR3 sequences, around a third seen once, with over 10% in the top ten. Time point defined: late sampling 161 to 241 days after vaccination in three convalescent patients. The treatment is: approximately 10-day PBMC culture with coronavirus spike peptide pools or control peptides (ViraFEST assay). ViraFEST grew antigen-specific T cells using peptide pools, then sequenced TCRs. Comment on this clonotype: Its specificity is not known.

Notes on the study in general: SARS-CoV-2-reactive clonotypes rose nonsignificantly, with the median going from approximately 21 to 40.

This specimen consisted of CD4+ T cells from blood, cultured in vitro, obtained about 7 months after SARS-CoV-2 vaccination. The chain is built from TRBV20-1 and TRBJ1-2, with D possibly TRBD1 on 6 matching bases. The origin of this receptor is a human donor who had recovered from COVID-19. CDR3 sequence: CSARRTANYGYTF. As DNA, the CDR3 is TGCAGTGCTAGGAGGACAGCCAACTATGGCTACACCTTC.